The T cell receptor (beta chain) described here comes from a study of CXCR3-negative and CXCR3-positive naive CD8 T cells. Researchers sorted under 350,000 cells of each CD8+ T cell subset in triplicate. Libraries of TRB cDNA were made by 5' RACE and carried UMIs. Using the 5' RACE reads, TCRdb records one entry per CDR3 protein without DNA. This sample contains some 61,000 distinct CDR3 sequences. The V gene's germline CDR1 is SGHDN and CDR2 FVKESK. CDR3 length: 16 amino acids. Note on this clonotype: Its antigen is undetermined.

Study findings and constraints: Relative to memory CD8+ cells, whose diversity was much lower, both naive subsets had comparably high diversity. TRBV-TRBJ usage was alike in naive CXCR3-negative and CXCR3-positive cells but differed in memory cells. After cryopreservation, expression of CXCR3 was partially reduced, and most assays were run with fresh PBMCs.

Sequencing input: naive CXCR3- CD8+ T cells from blood. Subset noted: CD45RO-CCR7+CD27+CD95- naive CD8+ T cells lacking CXCR3 (TNR3-). This TCR derives from a human donor in good health. Some clones in this sample may be carry-over from other donors' samples. The chain joins TRBV14 to TRBJ1-6. CDR3 amino acids: CASSQDPTGYNSPLHF.